A selection of T cell receptor beta chains follows, all from one sample in a study of cytomegalovirus exposure and HLA in healthy donors. The method was immunoSEQ multiplex PCR; TCRdb's version includes in-frame clones alone and lacks a portion of them. The repertoire holds a few hundred thousand clones, approximately 91% seen once, with 1.5% to 2% in the top ten. The sequencing sample was made of PBMCs. The origin of the receptors is a girl aged 2 to 10 in good health and CMV-seronegative. The CDR3 runs from the conserved cysteine through the conserved F or W. A D gene is named only where the DNA matches it firmly. For some rows the clone size is stated as once, few or many, or as a class when expanded; others skip it.

clone_size,v_call,d_call,j_call,cdr3_aa,cdr3_nt
.,TRBV27,TRBD2,TRBJ2-3,CASSKSGTSGGPNTQYF,TGTGCCAGCAGTAAATCCGGGACTAGCGGGGGACCAAATACGCAGTATTTT
.,TRBV5-6,.,TRBJ2-5,CASSSPVTSGETQYF,TGTGCCAGCAGCTCCCCCGTGACTAGTGGAGAGACCCAGTACTTC
.,TRBV7-9,TRBD2,TRBJ2-3,CASSLGVVRELTDTQYF,TGTGCCAGCAGCTTAGGGGTGGTGCGGGAGCTAACAGATACGCAGTATTTT
.,TRBV27,.,TRBJ1-1,CASRDPRTALNTEAFF,TGTGCCAGCAGAGATCCCCGGACAGCCCTGAACACTGAAGCTTTCTTT
.,TRBV10-1,.,TRBJ2-2,CASSEGAHTGELFF,TGCGCCAGCAGTGAGGGGGCGCACACCGGGGAGCTGTTTTTT
many,TRBV4-2,TRBD1,TRBJ2-1,CASSQALTRQGGNEQFF,TGTGCCAGCAGCCAAGCCCTAACACGACAGGGTGGCAATGAGCAGTTCTTC
.,TRBV4-2,TRBD1,TRBJ2-7,CASSRPGQGGYEQYF,TGTGCCAGCAGCCGGCCGGGACAGGGGGGGTACGAGCAGTACTTC
once,TRBV7-2,TRBD2,TRBJ2-1,CASSLEAGGSENEQFF,TGTGCCAGCAGCTTAGAAGCGGGAGGGTCTGAGAATGAGCAGTTCTTC
.,TRBV5-1,.,TRBJ2-2,CASSLGLVNTGELFF,TGCGCCAGCAGCTTGGGGCTAGTCAACACCGGGGAGCTGTTTTTT
once,TRBV13,.,TRBJ1-1,CASSPQGNTEAFF,TGTGCCAGCAGCCCTCAGGGGAACACTGAAGCTTTCTTT
.,TRBV30,TRBD1,TRBJ1-2,CACSQDRTGYGYTF,TGTGCCTGCTCCCAGGACAGGACTGGGTATGGCTACACCTTC